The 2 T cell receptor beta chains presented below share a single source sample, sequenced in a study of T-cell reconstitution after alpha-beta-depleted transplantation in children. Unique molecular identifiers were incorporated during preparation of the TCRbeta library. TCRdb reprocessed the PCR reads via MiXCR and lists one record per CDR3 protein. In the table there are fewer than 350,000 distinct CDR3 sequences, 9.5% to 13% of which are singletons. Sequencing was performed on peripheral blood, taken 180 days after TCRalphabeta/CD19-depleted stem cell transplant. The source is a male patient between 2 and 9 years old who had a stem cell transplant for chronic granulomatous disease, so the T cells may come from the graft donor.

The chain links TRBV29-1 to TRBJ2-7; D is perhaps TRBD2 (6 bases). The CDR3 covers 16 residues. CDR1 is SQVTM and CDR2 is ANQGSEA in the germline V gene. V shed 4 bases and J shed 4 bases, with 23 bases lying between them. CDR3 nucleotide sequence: TGCAGCGTTGGAGGGAGTTTGGGGAGGAGAACTTACGAGCAGTACTTC. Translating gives CSVGGSLGRRTYEQYF.

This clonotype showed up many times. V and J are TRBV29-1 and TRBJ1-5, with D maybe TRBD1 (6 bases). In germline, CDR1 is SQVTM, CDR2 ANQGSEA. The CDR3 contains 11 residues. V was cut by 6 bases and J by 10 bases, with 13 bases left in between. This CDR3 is CSVRQVFPQHF. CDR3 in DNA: TGCAGCGTACGACAGGTATTTCCCCAGCATTTT.